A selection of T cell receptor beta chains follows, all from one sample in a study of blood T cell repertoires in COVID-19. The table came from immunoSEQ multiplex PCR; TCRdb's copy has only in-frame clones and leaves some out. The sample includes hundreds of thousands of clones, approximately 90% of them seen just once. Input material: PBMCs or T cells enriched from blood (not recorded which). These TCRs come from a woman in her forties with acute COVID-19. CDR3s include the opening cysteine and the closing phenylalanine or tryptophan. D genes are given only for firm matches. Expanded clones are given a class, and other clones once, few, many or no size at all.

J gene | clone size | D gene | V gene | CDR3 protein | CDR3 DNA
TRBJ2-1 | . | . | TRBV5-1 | CASARRYNEQFF | TGCGCCAGTGCGAGGCGGTACAATGAGCAGTTCTTC
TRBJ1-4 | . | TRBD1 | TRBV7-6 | CASSLRQGVNEKLFF | TGTGCCAGCAGCTTACGACAGGGTGTTAATGAAAAACTGTTTTTT
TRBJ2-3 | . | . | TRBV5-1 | CASSLDPKGTDTQYF | TGCGCCAGCAGCTTAGATCCTAAGGGGACAGATACGCAGTATTTT
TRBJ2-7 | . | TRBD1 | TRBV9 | CASSHRDRGYEQYF | TGTGCCAGCAGCCACCGGGACAGGGGCTACGAGCAGTACTTC
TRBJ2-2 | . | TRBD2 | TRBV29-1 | CSVGGTSGRGTGELFF | TGCAGCGTTGGTGGGACTAGCGGGAGGGGCACCGGGGAGCTGTTTTTT
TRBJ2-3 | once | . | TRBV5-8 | CASSPGRGGTDTQYF | TGTGCCAGCAGCCCCGGACGTGGAGGGACAGATACGCAGTATTTT
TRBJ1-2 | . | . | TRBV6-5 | CASSFADYGYTF | TGTGCCAGCAGTTTTGCGGACTATGGCTACACCTTC
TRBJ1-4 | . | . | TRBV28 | CASTRSGELFF | TGTGCCAGCACCCGCTCGGGGGAACTGTTTTTT
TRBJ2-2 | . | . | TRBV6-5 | CASSYSSYTGELFF | TGTGCCAGCAGTTACTCGAGCTACACCGGGGAGCTGTTTTTT
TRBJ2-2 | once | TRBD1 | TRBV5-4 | CASSSKQGTGELFF | TGTGCCAGCAGCTCCAAACAGGGGACCGGGGAGCTGTTTTTT
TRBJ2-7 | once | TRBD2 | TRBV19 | CASSLGGLAGDSYEQYF | TGTGCCAGTAGTCTCGGGGGACTAGCGGGAGACTCCTACGAGCAGTACTTC
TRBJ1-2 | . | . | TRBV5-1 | CATRAGGANYGYTF | TGCGCCACTCGGGCGGGGGGGGCCAACTATGGCTACACCTTC
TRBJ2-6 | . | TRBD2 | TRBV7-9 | CASSERAGSSGANVLTF | TGTGCCAGCAGCGAACGAGCGGGAAGCTCTGGGGCCAACGTCCTGACTTTC
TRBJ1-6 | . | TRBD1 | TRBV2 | CASSEGTDNSPLHF | TGTGCCAGCAGCGAAGGGACAGATAATTCACCCCTCCACTTT
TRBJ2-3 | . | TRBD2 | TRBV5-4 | CASSFRRGAGDTQYF | TGTGCCAGCAGCTTCCGGCGGGGGGCGGGAGATACGCAGTATTTT
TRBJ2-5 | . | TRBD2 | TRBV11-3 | CASSSQPAGLAVGETQYF | TGTGCCAGCAGCTCCCAGCCGGCGGGACTAGCGGTGGGAGAGACCCAGTACTTC
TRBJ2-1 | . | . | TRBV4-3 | CASSESGEGGYEQFF | TGCGCCAGCAGCGAAAGCGGGGAGGGGGGTTATGAGCAGTTCTTC